This T cell receptor beta chain came from a study of radiotherapy plus CTLA-4 blockade in lung cancer. Whole-study findings and limits: Reported findings show early blood T cell clone dynamics, with interferon-beta, best predicted response.

Each patient with chemo-refractory metastatic non-small-cell lung cancer was treated with focal radiation plus CTLA-4 blockade using ipilimumab. There are 12 residues in the CDR3. Germline CDR1 is MNHEY and CDR2 is SMNVEV (reference sequence). J was trimmed by 6 bases and V by 5 bases; bases with no gene match: 0. Sequenced by immunoSEQ multiplex PCR; TCRdb stores in-frame clones only, minus some. The repertoire holds some 110,000 clones, more than 75% seen once, with about 2.2% in the top ten. As concerns this clone: Its antigen is currently unknown.

The chain employs TRBV27 and TRBJ2-2; 7 bases map to TRBD2. This sample comprised peripheral blood, obtained from a patient treated with radiotherapy plus ipilimumab. The sequence came from a human donor with non-small cell lung cancer that progressed on radiotherapy plus ipilimumab. Some clones in this sample may be carry-over from other donors' samples. This CDR3 is CASSLAAGELFF. DNA of the CDR3: TGTGCCAGCAGTCTAGCGGCCGGGGAGCTGTTTTTT.